This record concerns one TCR beta chain sequence. Its antigen is unidentified. The sample is drawn from a study of cytomegalovirus exposure and HLA in healthy donors. Donors counted as nominally healthy when sampled, yet unrecorded immune exposures were likely. Primers for the PCR totalled 60 Vbeta and 13 Jbeta. The repertoire was sequenced with immunoSEQ multiplex PCR; TCRdb's copy has only in-frame clones and lacks some. The data hold some 150,000 clones, with roughly 83% observed a single time. The CDR3 length is 21 residues. With 9 bases clipped from V and 0 bases from J, the junction kept 23 bases outside the gene matches. Germline CDR1 reads LNHDA; CDR2 reads SQIVND (reference sequence). Broader study findings: TCR beta chains numbering under 200 were designated cytomegalovirus-associated. In a later analysis, the majority of CMV-associated beta chains seemingly showed HLA restriction. There was a cluster of highly shared sequence variants that was likely a sequencing artifact.

V is TRBV19 and J is TRBJ2-6, with 7 bases matching TRBD1. The receptor comes from a man aged 35 to 55 in good health and CMV-seronegative. The sequenced sample consisted of PBMCs. CDR3 DNA sequence: TGTGCCAGCAAACACACCAGGGGGACCAAGGGCCTCGGCTCTGGGGCCAACGTCCTGACTTTC. Translating gives CASKHTRGTKGLGSGANVLTF.